The rows below give T cell receptor beta chains drawn from one sample of a study of T cell responses to AZD1222 COVID-19 vaccine. Sequencing used immunoSEQ multiplex PCR; TCRdb keeps in-frame clones, though not all of them. Of some 180,000 clones detected, roughly nine tenths appear once; the ten largest clones hold approximately 1.8%. The material was peripheral blood, obtained 28 days after the second AZD1222 dose. These receptors were obtained from an adult who received the AZD1222 COVID-19 vaccine. Both conserved end residues are part of each CDR3. The D gene is left open where the match is weak. Expanded clones get a size class; other rows say once, few or many, or leave the size out.

>TRBJ2-6|TRBV6-6|-|TRBD2
CASSLLAGGPGANVLTF
TGTGCCAGCAGTCTACTAGCGGGAGGGCCTGGGGCCAACGTCCTGACTTTC
>TRBJ1-1|TRBV12-3/TRBV12-4|-|-
CASSLVRGVWAFF
TGTGCCAGCAGTTTAGTTCGGGGGGTGTGGGCTTTCTTT
>TRBJ2-3|TRBV4-3|once|-
CASSRGGPDTDTQYF
TGCGCCAGCAGCCGCGGTGGTCCTGACACAGATACGCAGTATTTT
>TRBJ2-2|TRBV10-1|-|TRBD2
CASSDFGLAGVPGELFF
TGCGCCAGCAGTGATTTTGGACTAGCGGGAGTCCCCGGGGAGCTGTTTTTT
>TRBJ1-3|TRBV7-8|-|-
CASSLYTGSYSGNTIYF
TGTGCCAGCAGCTTATACACCGGGAGTTACTCTGGAAACACCATATATTTT
>TRBJ2-7|TRBV4-2|-|-
CASSQDRGKIYEQYF
TGTGCCAGCAGCCAAGACCGGGGGAAAATCTACGAGCAGTACTTC
>TRBJ2-7|TRBV7-2|-|TRBD2
CASSLKGIAGDYEQYF
TGTGCCAGCAGCTTAAAGGGAATCGCGGGAGACTACGAGCAGTACTTC
>TRBJ1-1|TRBV29-1|-|-
CSVVTGLAEAFF
TGCAGCGTTGTAACAGGTCTGGCTGAAGCTTTCTTT
>TRBJ2-5|TRBV11-2|-|TRBD2
CASSRLAVQETQYF
TGTGCCAGCAGTAGACTAGCCGTGCAAGAGACCCAGTACTTC
>TRBJ1-2|TRBV5-1|-|-
CASSRDLRTNYGYTF
TGCGCCAGCAGCCGAGATCTCAGGACTAACTATGGCTACACCTTC
>TRBJ2-7|TRBV18|once|-
CASSPLPTQGSHEQYF
TGTGCCAGCTCACCCCTCCCTACGCAGGGTTCCCACGAGCAGTACTTC
>TRBJ1-5|TRBV6-5|-|-
CASSYGQGQPQHF
TGTGCCAGCAGTTACGGCCAGGGTCAGCCCCAGCATTTT
>TRBJ2-1|TRBV24-1|-|TRBD2
CATSDRPGSGRHGDEQFF
TGTGCCACCAGTGACCGCCCAGGTAGCGGGCGACATGGTGATGAGCAGTTCTTC
>TRBJ2-1|TRBV7-7|-|TRBD2
CASSSLAGGFGEQFF
TGTGCTAGCAGCTCCCTAGCGGGAGGGTTCGGTGAGCAGTTCTTC
>TRBJ2-3|TRBV7-9|-|-
CASTQGHLWDTQYF
TGTGCCAGCACCCAGGGCCACCTCTGGGATACGCAGTATTTT
>TRBJ1-2|TRBV5-5|-|TRBD1
CASSRKDRNYGYTF
TGTGCCAGCAGCCGGAAGGACAGGAACTATGGCTACACCTTC
>TRBJ2-3|TRBV19|-|-
CASSSYVTDTQYF
TGTGCCAGTAGTAGTTACGTCACAGATACGCAGTATTTT
>TRBJ1-1|TRBV7-2|-|-
CASSPVRGRNTEAFF
TGTGCCAGCAGCCCCGTACGGGGCCGGAACACTGAAGCTTTCTTT
>TRBJ1-1|TRBV6-5|-|-
CASSSGTLLLNTEAFF
TGTGCCAGCAGTTCCGGGACACTTCTCTTGAACACTGAAGCTTTCTTT
>TRBJ2-3|TRBV6-2/TRBV6-3|-|TRBD2
CASIPGSGGPLDTQYF
TGTGCCAGCATCCCCGGTAGCGGGGGGCCTTTGGATACGCAGTATTTT
>TRBJ1-5|TRBV6-4|-|-
CASSPEGNQPQHF
TGTGCCAGCAGTCCCGAAGGCAATCAGCCCCAGCATTTT
>TRBJ2-2|TRBV19|-|TRBD2
CASIGATSGIGELFF
TGTGCCAGTATTGGGGCGACTAGCGGGATAGGGGAGCTGTTTTTT
>TRBJ2-7|TRBV6-5|-|-
CASSLTASYEQYF
TGTGCCAGCAGTCTGACAGCTAGCTACGAGCAGTACTTC
>TRBJ1-1|TRBV29-1|-|-
CSVGITEAFF
TGCAGCGTTGGGATCACTGAAGCTTTCTTT
>TRBJ1-1|TRBV7-9|few|TRBD1
CASSLAGQLNTEAFF
TGTGCCAGCAGCTTAGCGGGACAGTTGAACACTGAAGCTTTCTTT
>TRBJ2-7|TRBV27|-|-
CASSSDTPPYEQYF
TGTGCCAGCAGCTCGGACACGCCGCCCTACGAGCAGTACTTC
>TRBJ1-4|TRBV7-9|-|-
CASSLAKDSQKLFF
TGTGCCAGCAGCTTAGCAAAGGACAGCCAAAAACTGTTTTTT
>TRBJ2-7|TRBV5-5|-|TRBD1
CASSHPDRAGEQYF
TGTGCCAGCAGCCACCCCGACAGGGCCGGCGAGCAGTACTTC
>TRBJ2-1|TRBV12-3/TRBV12-4|-|-
CASSFALWGEQFF
TGTGCCAGCAGTTTTGCCCTATGGGGTGAGCAGTTCTTC
>TRBJ2-1|TRBV5-5|-|-
CASSLDSDSYNEQFF
TGTGCCAGCAGCTTGGACAGCGACTCCTACAATGAGCAGTTCTTC
>TRBJ1-3|TRBV6-5|-|-
CASSYSIRDSLDF
TGTGCCAGCAGTTACTCGATCCGCGACAGTCTAGATTTT
>TRBJ1-2|TRBV29-1|-|-
CSSDSLYGYTF
TGCAGCTCCGACAGCCTCTATGGCTACACCTTC
>TRBJ1-3|TRBV15|-|-
CATSRGIEENTIYF
TGTGCCACCAGCAGAGGGATCGAGGAAAACACCATATATTTT
>TRBJ2-1|TRBV7-3|-|-
CASSLSQGDNEQFF
TGTGCCAGCAGCTTAAGCCAGGGTGACAATGAGCAGTTCTTC
>TRBJ2-5|TRBV5-4|-|-
CASSLDPTVGRGETQYF
TGTGCCAGCAGCTTGGACCCGACTGTAGGGCGCGGGGAGACCCAGTACTTC
>TRBJ1-1|TRBV6-5|-|-
CASSYDGVTEAFF
TGTGCCAGCAGTTACGACGGGGTCACTGAAGCTTTCTTT
>TRBJ2-7|TRBV20-1|-|-
CKFLAGEQYF
TGCAAGTTTCTAGCTGGTGAGCAGTACTTC
>TRBJ1-4|TRBV2|-|-
CASSWVSTNEKLFF
TGTGCCAGCAGTTGGGTGTCAACTAATGAAAAACTGTTTTTT
>TRBJ1-2|TRBV6-5|-|-
CASSSLDRRRYGYTF
TGTGCCAGCAGTTCACTTGACAGGCGCCGCTATGGCTACACCTTC